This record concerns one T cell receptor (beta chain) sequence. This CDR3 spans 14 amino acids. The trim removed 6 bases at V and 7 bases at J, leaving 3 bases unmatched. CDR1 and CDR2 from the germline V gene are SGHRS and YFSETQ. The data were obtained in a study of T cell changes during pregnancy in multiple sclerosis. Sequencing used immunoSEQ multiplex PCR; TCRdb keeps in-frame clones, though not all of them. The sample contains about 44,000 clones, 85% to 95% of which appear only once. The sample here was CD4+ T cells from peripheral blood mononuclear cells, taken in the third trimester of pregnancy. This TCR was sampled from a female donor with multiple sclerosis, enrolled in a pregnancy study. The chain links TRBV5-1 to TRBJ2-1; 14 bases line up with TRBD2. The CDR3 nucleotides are TGCGCCAGCAACGGACTAGCGGGAGGAAATGAGCAGTTCTTC. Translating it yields CASNGLAGGNEQFF.